These 9 T cell receptor beta chains were all obtained from the same sample, sequenced in a study of CD8+CD57+ T cells in acquired aplastic anemia. The TCR beta profiling, which covered VDJ combination and CDR3 sequence, was carried out using genomic DNA as the template. TCRdb passed the reads through MiXCR, listing each CDR3 protein once. The sample shows roughly 500,000 distinct CDR3 sequences, around 32% of them seen only once. Flow cytometry had shown expanded CD8+CD57+ cells in the patients chosen for sequencing. Input material: sorted CD4+, CD8+, or CD8+CD57+ T cells (not recorded which) from PBMCs. The receptors derive from a human donor with aplastic anemia.

The table lists this clonotype with many counts. This chain links TRBV24-1 with TRBJ2-1; 7 nucleotides match TRBD1. Germline lookup yields CDR1 KGHDR and CDR2 SFDVKD. This CDR3 has 15 amino acids. Trimming took 5 bases from V and 2 from J; bases not matched to a gene: 5. The CDR3 DNA reads as TGTGCCACCAGTGGCTCTGGGACAGCCTACAATGAGCAGTTCTTC. Amino acid sequence: CATSGSGTAYNEQFF.

This clonotype was counted at least ten times. This chain links TRBV29-1 with TRBJ2-3, with 7 nucleotides matching TRBD1. The CDR3 is 15 residues long. Germline V CDR1 and CDR2: SQVTM, ANQGSEA. V was pared by 7 bases and J by 2 bases, with 12 bases of the junction left unmatched. CDR3 bases: TGCAGCGCGAACAGGGGTGGGGCACACACAGATACGCAGTATTTT. Encoded protein: CSANRGGAHTDTQYF.

This clonotype turned up a few times. With a much larger clone just one base away, this may be a read error. The chain recombines TRBV29-1 with TRBJ1-2; D remains unclear. The ends were cut back, 4 bases at V and 0 bases at J, with 9 bases in the middle. This CDR3 is 13 amino acids long. Germline V gives CDR1 SQVTM, CDR2 ANQGSEA. CDR3 in DNA: TGCAGCGTTGTTACTTCCACTAACTATGGCTACACCTTC. Translated, it gives CSVVTSTNYGYTF. Complete variable domain (other parts from reference TRBV29-1 and TRBJ1-2): SAVISQKPSRDICQRGTSLTIQCQVDSQVTMMFWYRQQPGQSLTLIATANQGSEATYESGFVIDKFPISRPNLTFSTLTVSNMSPEDSSIYLCSVVTSTNYGYTFGSGTRLTVV.

This clonotype has a single count. V usage is TRBV10-2 and J usage is TRBJ2-5; D remains unclear. The CDR3 has 12 amino acids. Germline V gene lookup returns CDR1 WSHSY and CDR2 SAAADI. The CDR3: CEFGPEQETQYF. The DNA of the CDR3 is TGCGAATTCGGACCAGAACAAGAGACCCAGTACTTC.

The J gene is TRBJ2-1, the V gene TRBV2; 8 nucleotides agree with TRBD2. CDR3 size: 15 residues. The V gene end was trimmed by 6 bases and the J gene end by 6 bases; junction bases not matched to a gene: 10. CDR1 and CDR2 from the germline V gene are SNHLY and FYNNEI. CDR3 bases: TGTGCCAGCAGCGTAGGAACTAGCGGCCCCAATGAGCAGTTCTTC. Its translation: CASSVGTSGPNEQFF. Full variable domain (rest looked up from reference TRBV2 and TRBJ2-1): EPEVTQTPSHQVTQMGQEVILRCVPISNHLYFYWYRQILGQKVEFLVSFYNNEISEKSEIFDDQFSVERPDGSNFTLKIRSTKLEDSAMYFCASSVGTSGPNEQFFGPGTRLTVL.

This clonotype was detected a few times. The J gene is TRBJ2-7, the V gene TRBV7-8, with unresolved D. Germline-derived CDR1 and CDR2 are SGHVS and FQNEAQ. V was trimmed by 1 base and J by 4 bases, leaving 8 bases between them. The CDR3 contains 13 residues. CDR3: CASSLGISYEQYF. The CDR3 DNA is TGTGCCAGCAGCTTAGGGATCTCATACGAGCAGTACTTC.

About this clonotype: This clone may be a read error of a much larger clone one base away. The V call is TRBV4-2, the J call TRBJ1-2; no clear D. The CDR3 consists of 14 residues. The germline CDR1 and CDR2 sequences are LGHNA and YNFKEQ. The CDR3 sequence is CASSQVDVTYGYAF. Written as DNA, the CDR3 is TGTGCCAGCAGCCAAGTGGACGTTACCTATGGCTACGCCTTC.

This clonotype turned up a few times. V gene TRBV7-3 combines with J gene TRBJ2-3, with 11 bases fitting TRBD2. V shed 5 bases and J 0 bases; nucleotides not matched to a gene: 4. CDR3 length equals 16 residues. Looked up from germline, CDR1 is SGHTA and CDR2 is FQGTGA. The CDR3 protein is CASSKIAGGSTDTQYF. The CDR3 DNA sequence: TGTGCCAGCAGCAAAATAGCGGGGGGGAGCACAGATACGCAGTATTTT. Drawing the rest from reference TRBV7-3 and TRBJ2-3, the complete variable domain is GAGVSQTPSNKVTEKGKYVELRCDPISGHTALYWYRQSLGQGPEFLIYFQGTGAADDSGLPNDRFFAVRPEGSVSTLKIQRTERGDSAVYLCASSKIAGGSTDTQYFGPGTRLTVL.

This clonotype has just a few counts. The chain uses TRBV6-1 and TRBJ1-5; no clear D. The CDR3 has 15 amino acids. With 7 bases removed from V and 5 bases from J, the gap between germline ends came to 18 bases. CDR1 and CDR2 (germline): MNHNS, SASEGT. The CDR3 coding sequence is TGTGCCAGCATAGCGCGTAGGAGCAGCGATCAGCCCCAGCATTTT. The encoded protein is CASIARRSSDQPQHF.